The source of this TCR beta chain is a study of T cells in Graves' hyperthyroidism and ophthalmopathy. Template material for amplifying TCR beta CDR3 regions consisted of RNA transcripts. TCR CDR3 regions were first amplified by RT-PCR with HTBI primers. A single record per CDR3 protein comes from TCRdb applying MiXCR to the multiplex PCR reads. Of some 510,000 distinct CDR3 sequences listed, roughly 20% were seen once; the top ten hold 26%. Findings and caveats of the study: Blood shared most expanded thyroid clonotypes above 0.001.

Stable hyperthyroidism: no ophthalmopathy progression over 18 months of follow-up. The CDR3 has 12 amino acids. Germline values: CDR1 SGHAT, CDR2 FQNNGV. There are many counts of this clonotype. The antigen remains unidentified. What was sequenced was blood. The sequence came from a man between 18 and 35 years old with Graves' hyperthyroidism. The J gene is TRBJ2-7, the V gene TRBV11-2; TRBD2 aligns across 11 bases. CDR3 coding DNA: TGTGCCAGCAGCCCCACTAGCGGGGGACCCTTGGTC. It codes for CASSPTSGGPLV.